This entry lists 12 T cell receptor beta chains sequenced from one sample in a study of blood T cell repertoires in COVID-19. The repertoire was sequenced with immunoSEQ multiplex PCR; TCRdb's copy has only in-frame clones and lacks some. The sample carries over 70,000 clones, approximately 83% recorded once. The sequenced sample consisted of peripheral blood. The receptors were sampled from a woman in her fifties or sixties with acute or convalescent COVID-19.

The rearrangement joins TRBV6-2 or TRBV6-3 to TRBJ2-1; TRBD2 is a possible D gene (6 bases). V lost 2 bases and J 2 bases, leaving 10 bases between the germline ends. From germline, CDR1 is MNHEY and CDR2 SVGEGT. This CDR3 region has 15 residues. The CDR3 here is CASSYGGGAYNEQFF. CDR3 bases: TGTGCCAGCAGTTACGGAGGAGGGGCCTACAATGAGCAGTTCTTC.

This clone was recorded a few times. V usage is TRBV29-1 and J usage is TRBJ1-1, with 9 bases aligning to TRBD1. The CDR3 runs to 14 residues. The ends lost 7 bases at V and 4 bases at J; junction bases unmatched: 10. The germline gives CDR1 SQVTM, CDR2 ANQGSEA. This CDR3 is CSATSGTGSTEAFF. CDR3 coding DNA: TGCAGCGCTACTTCCGGGACAGGGAGCACTGAAGCTTTCTTT.

The CDR3 sequence is CASSEGSGNQPQHF. In nucleotides, the CDR3 is TGTGCCAGCAGTGAAGGTAGTGGCAATCAGCCCCAGCATTTT. The chain employs TRBV2 and TRBJ1-5; D call uncertain. V was cut by 1 base and J by 2 bases, with 6 bases left in between. Germline assignment: CDR1 SNHLY and CDR2 FYNNEI. The CDR3 is made up of 14 amino acids.

This clone was seen more than once but under ten times. The V gene is TRBV4-2, the J gene TRBJ2-7; D is unresolved. Germline V gives CDR1 LGHNA, CDR2 YNFKEQ. Trimming shortened V by 0 bases and J by 3 bases, and 12 bases separated the two germline ends. The CDR3 runs 15 residues. CDR3 region: CASSQDLSWLYEQYF. In DNA, the CDR3 is TGTGCCAGCAGCCAAGATCTTAGCTGGCTCTACGAGCAGTACTTC.

This clone was recorded only once. The rearrangement uses TRBV15 and TRBJ1-2, with 10 bases matching TRBD1. CDR1 and CDR2 from the germline V gene are LNHNV and YYDKDF (reference sequence). J gave up 8 bases and V 4 bases, and 13 bases lay outside the gene matches. The CDR3 is 16 amino acids. The CDR3 nucleotides read TGTGCCACCAGCAATTTCGGGACAGGGGCGTCCCGGGGCTACACCTTC. Its translation is CATSNFGTGASRGYTF. The entire variable domain, with the rest obtained from reference TRBV15 and TRBJ1-2, is as follows: DAMVIQNPRYQVTQFGKPVTLSCSQTLNHNVMYWYQQKSSQAPKLLFHYYDKDFNNEADTPDNFQSRRPNTSFCFLDIRSPGLGDTAMYLCATSNFGTGASRGYTFGSGTRLTVV.

The chain combines TRBV27 with TRBJ1-2, with 7 bases fitting TRBD1. The CDR3 consists of 15 residues. Trimming removed 4 bases from V and 8 bases from J; junction bases left unmatched: 13. The germline V gene has CDR1 MNHEY and CDR2 SMNVEV (reference sequence). The CDR3 sequence: CASSSVPTGAGGYTF. The CDR3 region has the DNA TGTGCCAGCAGTTCAGTTCCTACAGGGGCGGGAGGCTACACCTTC.

The J gene is TRBJ2-7, the V gene TRBV12-3 or TRBV12-4; weak D call: TRBD1 (6 bases). V was cut by 3 bases and J by 5 bases, with 11 bases left in between. The CDR3 is made up of 13 amino acids. The CDR3 region has the DNA TGTGCCAGCAGTTTTTCAGGGGTAAACGAGCAGTACTTC. Its protein is CASSFSGVNEQYF.

The chain uses TRBV7-3 and TRBJ2-2, with 10 bases matching TRBD1. CDR3 size: 16 residues. Germline V gene lookup returns CDR1 SGHTA and CDR2 FQGTGA. V trimming: 6 bases; J trimming: 4 bases; junction bases outside the gene matches: 8. This CDR3 reads CASSPTGTGVTGELFF. The CDR3 coding sequence is TGTGCCAGCAGTCCAACCGGGACAGGGGTCACCGGGGAGCTGTTTTTT.

The rearrangement joins TRBV19 to TRBJ1-4; 7 bases are a match to TRBD1. Germline assignment: CDR1 LNHDA and CDR2 SQIVND (reference sequence). J lost 5 bases, V lost 4 bases, and 7 bases had no gene match. There are 15 residues in the CDR3. CDR3 protein: CASSTQTGWNEKLFF. In DNA, the CDR3 is TGTGCCAGTAGTACCCAGACAGGGTGGAATGAAAAACTGTTTTTT.

The V and J genes are TRBV7-2 and TRBJ1-1; 7 bases fit TRBD1. Germline CDR1 SGHTA, CDR2 FQGNSA. The CDR3 sequence is 15 residues long. V was pared by 2 bases and J by 4 bases, with 7 bases of the junction left unmatched. The CDR3 DNA sequence: TGTGCCAGCAGCTTAAGGGGGAACAGGGGCACTGAAGCTTTCTTT. Its protein product is CASSLRGNRGTEAFF. The whole variable domain, filled in from reference TRBV7-2 and TRBJ1-1, reads GAGVSQSPSNKVTEKGKDVELRCDPISGHTALYWYRQSLGQGLEFLIYFQGNSAPDKSGLPSDRFSAERTGGSVSTLTIQRTQQEDSAVYLCASSLRGNRGTEAFFGQGTRLTVV.

The chain joins TRBV5-1 to TRBJ1-3; D unresolved. Germline V lookup: CDR1 SGHRS, CDR2 YFSETQ. The CDR3 has 16 amino acids. V shed 0 bases and J shed 0 bases, with 10 bases lying between them. DNA of the CDR3: TGCGCCAGCAGCTTGGTTGGCGGGAGCTCTGGAAACACCATATATTTT. Protein sequence: CASSLVGGSSGNTIYF.

The chain uses TRBV5-5 and TRBJ1-1, with D unresolved. V dropped 4 bases and J dropped 1 base, with 11 bases sitting between them. The CDR3 loop spans 14 amino acids. CDR1 and CDR2 from the germline V gene are SGHKS and YYEKEE (reference sequence). CDR3 nucleotides: TGTGCCAGCAGCCCCTTACTCCAGAACACTGAAGCTTTCTTT. Its protein is CASSPLLQNTEAFF.